The rows below give T cell receptor beta chains drawn from one sample of a study of vaccination effects on CD4 cells after COVID-19. Some clones are missing from TCRdb's copy, which holds only in-frame ones; the method was immunoSEQ multiplex PCR. Here the sample spans around 35,000 clones, about 70% being singletons. Antigens for these TCRs are unknown. The source material was CD4+ T cells from PBMCs cultured without peptide, sampled before COVID-19 vaccination. These TCRs come from a human donor who received a COVID-19 vaccine. Both conserved end residues are part of each CDR3. The D gene is left open where the match is weak. Part of the rows lack a size; the others show once, few, many or a class for expanded clones.

V: TRBV29-1
size: NA
J: TRBJ1-2
D: NA
DNA: TGCAGCGTTTTAGGTGGGGATGGCTACACCTTC
CDR3: CSVLGGDGYTF

V: TRBV7-2
size: few
J: TRBJ1-5
D: NA
DNA: TGTGCCAGCAGCTTAATGACGGGCAATCAGCCCCAGCATTTT
CDR3: CASSLMTGNQPQHF

V: TRBV28
size: NA
J: TRBJ1-1
D: NA
DNA: TGTGCCAGCAGCCCCGGACCAGTCACTGAAGCTTTCTTT
CDR3: CASSPGPVTEAFF

V: TRBV20-1
size: NA
J: TRBJ2-5
D: NA
DNA: TGCAGTGGGGAGACCCAGTACTTC
CDR3: CSGETQYF

V: TRBV28
size: NA
J: TRBJ1-2
D: TRBD1
DNA: TGTGCCAGCAGTTTGGGCAGGGGGAGTTGGCGCTACACCTTC
CDR3: CASSLGRGSWRYTF

V: TRBV29-1
size: NA
J: TRBJ1-3
D: NA
DNA: TGCAGCGTTGAAGATCTTCCATCCGGAAACACCATATATTTT
CDR3: CSVEDLPSGNTIYF

V: TRBV2
size: NA
J: TRBJ1-4
D: NA
DNA: TGTGCCAGCAGTGGGGGAACTAATGAAAAACTGTTTTTT
CDR3: CASSGGTNEKLFF

V: TRBV15
size: few
J: TRBJ2-3
D: NA
DNA: TGTGCCACCAGCAGCCCCGACACGGGCACAGATACGCAGTATTTT
CDR3: CATSSPDTGTDTQYF

V: TRBV29-1
size: NA
J: TRBJ1-2
D: NA
DNA: TGCAGCGCCCTGGGATTTACCCCCTATGGCTACACCTTC
CDR3: CSALGFTPYGYTF

V: TRBV7-9
size: NA
J: TRBJ2-3
D: NA
DNA: TGTGCCAGCAGCGCCACGGAGGTTGCCTCAGATACGCAGTATTTT
CDR3: CASSATEVASDTQYF